This TCR beta chain came from a study of control samples from healthy donors and cancer patients (dated by TCRdb to 2020 to 2021). With respect to this clone: Its binding antigen is unknown. No qualities accompany the bases; no much larger clone lies one base away.

The library was made by the immunoSEQ multiplex PCR assay. Sourced from immuneACCESS, this table was stored by TCRdb with only in-frame sequences that have V and J called. A share of the clones is absent; for the studies checked, an unresolved V gene accounts for under half, and the remainder has no known explanation. This sample has 150,000 to 200,000 clones in its table, and almost 90% of those were observed once. Around 1.4% of the sample goes to the ten largest clones. Its CDR3 holds 15 amino acids, cysteine through phenylalanine. Only CDR3 DNA remains: 45 bases, in frame from the first base. Reading the germline V gene gives CDR1 SGHTA and CDR2 FQGNSA. The junction shows trimming of 6 bases on V and 6 bases on J, and the gene matches do not reach 7 bases of it.

The receptor's source is a woman aged 50 to 65 in good health. This chain joins TRBV7-2 to TRBJ2-2, with 10 bases in between that match TRBD2. The source material was blood. The CDR3 here reads CASRESSGSPGELFF. In nucleotide form, the sequence is TGTGCCAGCAGGGAGTCTAGCGGGAGCCCCGGGGAGCTGTTTTTT.